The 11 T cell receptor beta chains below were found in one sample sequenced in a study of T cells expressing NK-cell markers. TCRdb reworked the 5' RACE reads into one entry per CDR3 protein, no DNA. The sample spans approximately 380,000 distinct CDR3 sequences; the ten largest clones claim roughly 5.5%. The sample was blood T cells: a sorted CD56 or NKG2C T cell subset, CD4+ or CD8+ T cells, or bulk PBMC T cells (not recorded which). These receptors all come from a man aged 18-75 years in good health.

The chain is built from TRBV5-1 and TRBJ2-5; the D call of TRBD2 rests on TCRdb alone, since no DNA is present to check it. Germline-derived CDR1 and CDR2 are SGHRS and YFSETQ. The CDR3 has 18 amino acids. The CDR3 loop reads CASSIGTSGGATRETQYF. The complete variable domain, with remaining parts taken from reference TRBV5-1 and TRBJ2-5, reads KAGVTQTPRYLIKTRGQQVTLSCSPISGHRSVSWYQQTPGQGLQFLFEYFSETQRNKGNFPGRFSGRQFSNSRSEMNVSTLELGDSALYLCASSIGTSGGATRETQYFGPGTRLLVL.

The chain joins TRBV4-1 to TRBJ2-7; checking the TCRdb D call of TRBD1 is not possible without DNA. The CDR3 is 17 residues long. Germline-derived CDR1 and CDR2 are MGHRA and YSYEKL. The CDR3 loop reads CASSQGPGQPLTYEQYF.

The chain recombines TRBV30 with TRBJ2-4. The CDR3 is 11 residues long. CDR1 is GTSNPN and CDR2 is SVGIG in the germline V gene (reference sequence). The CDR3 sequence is CAWSGRNIQYF. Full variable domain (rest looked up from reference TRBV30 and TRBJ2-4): SQTIHQWPATLVQPVGSPLSLECTVEGTSNPNLYWYRQAAGRGLQLLFYSVGIGQISSEVPQNLSASRPQDRQFILSSKKLLLSDSGFYLCAWSGRNIQYFGAGTRLSVL.

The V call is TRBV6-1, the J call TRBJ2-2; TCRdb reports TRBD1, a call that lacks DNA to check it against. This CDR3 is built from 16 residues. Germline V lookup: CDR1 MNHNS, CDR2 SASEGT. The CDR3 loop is CASSKIRGMNTGELFF.

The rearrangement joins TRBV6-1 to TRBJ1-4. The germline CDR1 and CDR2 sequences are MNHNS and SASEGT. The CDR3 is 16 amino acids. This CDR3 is CASSGAHSARNEKLFF.

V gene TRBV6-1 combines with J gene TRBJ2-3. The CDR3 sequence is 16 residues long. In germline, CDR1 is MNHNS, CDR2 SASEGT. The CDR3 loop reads CASSEGGMTSTDTQYF.

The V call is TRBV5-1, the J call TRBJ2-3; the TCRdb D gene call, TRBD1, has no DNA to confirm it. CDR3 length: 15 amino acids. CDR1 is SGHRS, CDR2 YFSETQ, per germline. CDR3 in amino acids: CASSLRGGDADTQYF.

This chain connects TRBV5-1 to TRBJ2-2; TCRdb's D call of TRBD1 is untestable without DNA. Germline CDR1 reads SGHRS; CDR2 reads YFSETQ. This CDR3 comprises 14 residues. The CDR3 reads CASSPGHSGGELFF.

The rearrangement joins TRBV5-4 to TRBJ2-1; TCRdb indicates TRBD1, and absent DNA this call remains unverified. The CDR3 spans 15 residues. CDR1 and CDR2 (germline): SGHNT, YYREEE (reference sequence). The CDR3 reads CASSPPGASSNEQFF.

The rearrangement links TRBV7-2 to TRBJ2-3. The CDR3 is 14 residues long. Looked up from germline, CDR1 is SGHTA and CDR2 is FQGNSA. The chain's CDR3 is CASRLAGGTDTQYF. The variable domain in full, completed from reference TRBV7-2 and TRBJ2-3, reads GAGVSQSPSNKVTEKGKDVELRCDPISGHTALYWYRQSLGQGLEFLIYFQGNSAPDKSGLPSDRFSAERTGGSVSTLTIQRTQQEDSAVYLCASRLAGGTDTQYFGPGTRLTVL.

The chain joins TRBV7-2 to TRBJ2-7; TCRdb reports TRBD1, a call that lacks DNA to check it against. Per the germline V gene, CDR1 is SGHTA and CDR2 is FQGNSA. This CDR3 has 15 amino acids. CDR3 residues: CASSLVAGGTGEQYF.